This is a list of T cell receptor beta chains from one sample in a study of blood T cell repertoires in COVID-19. Profiled with immunoSEQ multiplex PCR; TCRdb holds only in-frame clones, not every one. The data show 300,000 to 350,000 clones, roughly 90% seen once. The sample taken for sequencing was peripheral blood. Source of these receptors: a man aged 30 to 45 with COVID-19, enrolled during active disease. Each CDR3 is given with its conserved first and last residue. Fields, in order: clone size, D gene, J gene, V gene, CDR3 protein, CDR3 DNA. D genes are given only for firm matches. A clone size is listed for some rows: how often the clone was seen (once, few, many), or a class if it is expanded.

>.|TRBD2|TRBJ2-3|TRBV12-3/TRBV12-4
CASRGLGADTQYF
TGTGCCAGCAGAGGACTAGGAGCAGATACGCAGTATTTT
>.|TRBD1|TRBJ1-1|TRBV27
CASKDRMNTEAFF
TGTGCCAGCAAGGACAGGATGAACACTGAAGCTTTCTTT
>.|.|TRBJ1-1|TRBV6-6
CASSHGLAAEAFF
TGTGCCAGCAGCCACGGGTTGGCCGCCGAAGCTTTCTTT
>.|.|TRBJ2-7|TRBV5-8
CASSTRVGGIDEQYF
TGTGCCAGCAGTACCCGGGTGGGCGGGATTGACGAGCAGTACTTC
>.|TRBD1|TRBJ1-2|TRBV7-2
CASSSQGTGWNYGYTF
TGTGCCAGCAGCTCCCAGGGGACAGGGTGGAACTATGGCTACACCTTC
>.|TRBD2|TRBJ2-2|TRBV6-1
CASSAGLAGGTGELFF
TGTGCCAGCAGTGCGGGACTAGCGGGAGGCACCGGGGAGCTGTTTTTT
>once|TRBD2|TRBJ2-5|TRBV6-2/TRBV6-3
CASGSTSGYQETQYF
TGTGCCAGCGGTTCTACTAGCGGCTACCAAGAGACCCAGTACTTC
>.|.|TRBJ2-3|TRBV6-5
CASALTGPYTDTQYF
TGTGCCAGCGCCTTGACAGGTCCTTACACAGATACGCAGTATTTT
>once|.|TRBJ2-2|TRBV11-3
CASSFQGRDTNTGELFF
TGTGCCAGCAGCTTCCAGGGACGGGACACCAACACCGGGGAGCTGTTTTTT
>.|.|TRBJ2-5|TRBV5-1
CASSLWGDQETQYF
TGCGCCAGCAGCTTGTGGGGGGACCAAGAGACCCAGTACTTC
>once|.|TRBJ2-7|TRBV9
CASSPRDSSYEQYF
TGTGCCAGCAGCCCAAGGGACTCCTCCTACGAGCAGTACTTC
>.|.|TRBJ1-3|TRBV18
CASSPSTGSGNTIYF
TGTGCCAGCTCACCAAGCACAGGCTCTGGAAACACCATATATTTT
>.|.|TRBJ2-1|TRBV29-1
CSPTPFPYNEQFF
TGCAGCCCCACACCGTTCCCCTACAATGAGCAGTTCTTC
>.|.|TRBJ2-2|TRBV7-3
CASSLTGAAGITSGELFF
TGTGCCAGCAGCTTAACGGGGGCCGCCGGCATTACTTCCGGGGAGCTGTTTTTT
>once|TRBD1|TRBJ2-2|TRBV24-1
CATRAGGISGELFF
TGTGCCACCAGGGCAGGGGGCATATCCGGGGAGCTGTTTTTT
>.|TRBD1|TRBJ2-7|TRBV4-3
CASSQGLQGTYEQYF
TGCGCCAGCAGCCAAGGCCTACAGGGGACGTACGAGCAGTACTTC
>.|.|TRBJ1-2|TRBV6-5
CASSYVSGGGGYTF
TGTGCCAGCAGTTACGTATCGGGGGGCGGCGGCTACACCTTC
>few|.|TRBJ2-3|TRBV27
CASSLAGAVVTDTQYF
TGTGCCAGCAGTTTAGCGGGGGCGGTCGTAACAGATACGCAGTATTTT
>.|.|TRBJ1-2|TRBV2
CASSSLVAGVYGYTF
TGTGCCAGCAGCTCCCTGGTAGCAGGGGTCTACGGCTACACCTTC
>few|.|TRBJ1-4|TRBV14
CASSQVSTATNEKLFF
TGTGCCAGCAGCCAAGTGAGTACAGCAACTAATGAAAAACTGTTTTTT
>.|.|TRBJ1-5|TRBV2
CASRPDRSSNQPQHF
TGTGCCAGCAGACCAGACAGGAGTAGCAATCAGCCCCAGCATTTT
>.|TRBD1|TRBJ1-1|TRBV24-1
CATSDPGQGDTEAFF
TGTGCCACCAGTGATCCCGGACAGGGGGACACTGAAGCTTTCTTT
>.|.|TRBJ2-3|TRBV19
CASTPGSGGNLADTQYF
TGTGCCAGTACCCCAGGGTCGGGCGGGAACCTTGCTGATACGCAGTATTTT
>once|.|TRBJ1-5|TRBV23-1
CASSLLQAPNQPQHF
TGCGCCAGCAGTTTATTGCAGGCGCCGAATCAGCCCCAGCATTTT
>.|.|TRBJ1-2|TRBV18
CASSPATGPNYGYTF
TGTGCCAGCTCACCTGCGACAGGACCTAACTATGGCTACACCTTC
>.|TRBD1|TRBJ2-7|TRBV5-6
CASSTTGAVYEQYF
TGTGCCAGCAGCACGACAGGGGCCGTCTACGAGCAGTACTTC
>.|.|TRBJ2-7|TRBV4-3
CASSQDPVQDYEQYF
TGCGCCAGCAGCCAAGATCCGGTGCAGGACTACGAGCAGTACTTC
>.|.|TRBJ1-2|TRBV6-5
CASSYSGVHYGYTF
TGTGCCAGCAGTTACTCCGGGGTTCACTATGGCTACACCTTC
>.|TRBD1|TRBJ1-5|TRBV27
CASSLKGTGVNQPQHF
TGTGCCAGCAGTTTAAAGGGGACAGGGGTTAATCAGCCCCAGCATTTT
>.|.|TRBJ2-6|TRBV7-3
CASSLGLSGANVLTF
TGTGCCAGCAGCTTAGGACTGAGTGGGGCCAACGTCCTGACTTTC
>.|.|TRBJ1-1|TRBV28
CASSVGGTEAFF
TGTGCCAGCAGTGTCGGAGGGACTGAAGCTTTCTTT